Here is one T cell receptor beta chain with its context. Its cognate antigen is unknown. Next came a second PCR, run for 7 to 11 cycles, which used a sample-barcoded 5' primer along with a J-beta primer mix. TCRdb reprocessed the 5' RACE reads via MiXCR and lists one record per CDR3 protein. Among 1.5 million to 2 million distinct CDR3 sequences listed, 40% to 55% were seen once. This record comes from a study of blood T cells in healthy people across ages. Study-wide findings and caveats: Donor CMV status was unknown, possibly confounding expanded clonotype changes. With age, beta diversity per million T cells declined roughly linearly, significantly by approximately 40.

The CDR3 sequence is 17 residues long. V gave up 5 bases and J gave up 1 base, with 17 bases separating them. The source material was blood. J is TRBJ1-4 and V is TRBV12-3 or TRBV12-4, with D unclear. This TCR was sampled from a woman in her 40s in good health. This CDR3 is CASSPRDIPGTNEKLFF. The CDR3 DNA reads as TGTGCCAGCAGTCCCCGGGATATCCCAGGAACTAATGAAAAACTGTTTTTT.